This TCR beta chain was sequenced in a study of identical twins. Donors uniformly comprised healthy Caucasians. CDR3 length: 16 amino acids. Per the germline V gene, CDR1 is SGHRS and CDR2 is YFSETQ. The V segment lost 1 base and the J segment 2 bases; nucleotides outside the gene matches: 5. A universal primer binding site was introduced by template switching. The final cDNA contained unique molecular identifiers. TCRdb redid the calling of the 5' RACE reads with MiXCR, one entry per CDR3 protein. The table lists 1.5 million to 2 million distinct CDR3 sequences, about 32% of them singletons. Study outcomes and limitations: For cord blood, abundant beta clonotypes had fewer insertions, unlike memory repertoires, which showed none. Twin pairs had excess sharing that was weaker in beta out-of-frame sequences.

This clonotype occurred a few times. Its specificity is unknown. Sequenced input: cord blood. V and J are TRBV5-1 and TRBJ2-5; 10 bases agree with TRBD2. This TCR was sampled from a newborn girl in good health. CDR3 DNA sequence: TGCGCCAGCAGCTTGATCGGACTAGCGGCTCAAGAGACCCAGTACTTC. It is translated as CASSLIGLAAQETQYF.